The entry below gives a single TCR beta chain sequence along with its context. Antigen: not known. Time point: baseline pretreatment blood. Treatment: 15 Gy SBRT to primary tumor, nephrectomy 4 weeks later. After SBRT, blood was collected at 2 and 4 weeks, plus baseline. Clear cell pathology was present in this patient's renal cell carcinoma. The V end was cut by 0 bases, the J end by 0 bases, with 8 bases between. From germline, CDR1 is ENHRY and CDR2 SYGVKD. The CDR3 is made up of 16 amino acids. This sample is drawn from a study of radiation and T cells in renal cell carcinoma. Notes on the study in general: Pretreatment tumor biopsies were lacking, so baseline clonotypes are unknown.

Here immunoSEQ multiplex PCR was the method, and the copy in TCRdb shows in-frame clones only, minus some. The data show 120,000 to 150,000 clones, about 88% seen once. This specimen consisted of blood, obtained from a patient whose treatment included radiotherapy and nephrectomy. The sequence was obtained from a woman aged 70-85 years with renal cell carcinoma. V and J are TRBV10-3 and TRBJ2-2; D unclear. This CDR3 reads CAISESYFPNTGELFF. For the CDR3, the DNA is TGTGCCATCAGTGAGTCGTACTTTCCGAACACCGGGGAGCTGTTTTTT.